One and the same sample provided the 30 T cell receptor beta chains below, sequenced in a study of blood T cell repertoires in COVID-19. Assay used: immunoSEQ multiplex PCR; TCRdb lists only in-frame clones, some missing. The profile covers 200,000 to 250,000 clones, with roughly nine tenths appearing a single time and roughly 3.7% taken by the ten largest. The specimen was PBMCs or T cells enriched from blood (not recorded which). The receptors stem from a woman aged 18-30 years in a cohort exposed to, infected with or recovered from COVID-19 (not recorded which).

This chain joins TRBV29-1 and TRBJ2-6; D is unresolved. This CDR3 is 14 amino acids long. Germline V gene data show CDR1 as SQVTM and CDR2 as ANQGSEA. Trimming took off 7 bases at V and 4 bases at J, with 14 bases between the two ends. CDR3 in amino acids: CSGPRKSGANVLTF. The CDR3 nucleotides are TGCAGCGGCCCCAGGAAGTCCGGGGCCAACGTCCTGACTTTC.

The V call is TRBV29-1, the J call TRBJ1-4, with 7 positions matching TRBD1. Germline trimming cut 4 bases from V and 7 bases from J; bases unmatched to any gene: 6. Per germline, CDR1 SQVTM and CDR2 ANQGSEA. The CDR3 totals 13 residues. CDR3 nucleotide sequence: TGCAGCGTTGTTCCCAGGGGGGCTGAAAAACTGTTTTTT. Residues: CSVVPRGAEKLFF.

This rearrangement joins TRBV10-3 to TRBJ1-1; D unclear. Trimming cost V 6 bases and J 0 bases, with 11 bases left between them. CDR1 is ENHRY and CDR2 is SYGVKD in the germline V gene. The CDR3 is 14 residues long. This chain's CDR3 is CAIRPAGLNTEAFF. The CDR3 DNA reads as TGTGCCATCAGACCCGCGGGATTGAACACTGAAGCTTTCTTT.

The chain is built from TRBV11-3 and TRBJ1-1; D possibly corresponds to TRBD1 (5 bases). V was pared by 2 bases and J by 3 bases, with 13 bases between. Per the germline V gene, CDR1 is SGHNT and CDR2 is YENEEA. The CDR3 is 15 amino acids. The CDR3: CASSLRGAGDTEAFF. In DNA form, the CDR3 reads TGTGCCAGCAGCTTACGAGGGGCGGGGGACACTGAAGCTTTCTTT.

This chain connects TRBV5-4 to TRBJ1-4; perhaps TRBD1 as D (6 bases). V gave up 4 bases and J gave up 5 bases, with 12 bases separating them. The CDR3 extends over 14 amino acids. Per the germline V gene, CDR1 is SGHNT and CDR2 is YYREEE (reference sequence). CDR3 sequence reads: CASSRGTGNEKLFF. The DNA for the CDR3 is TGTGCCAGCAGCCGAGGTACAGGGAATGAAAAACTGTTTTTT.

The chain has TRBV30 and TRBJ1-1, with a weak D call TRBD1 (6 bases). The germline V gene has CDR1 GTSNPN and CDR2 SVGIG (reference sequence). Trimming stripped 5 bases from V and 8 bases from J, with 15 bases between. CDR3 length: 12 amino acids. The DNA for the CDR3 is TGTGCCTGGGCCGGACAGATTAAAGAAGCTTTCTTT. It specifies CAWAGQIKEAFF.

The chain has TRBV6-2 or TRBV6-3 and TRBJ1-5, with D tentatively TRBD1 (6 bases). Trimming took 4 bases from V and 7 from J, leaving 14 bases between them. Germline values: CDR1 MNHEY, CDR2 SVGEGT. The CDR3 is 14 amino acids. CDR3 sequence (DNA): TGTGCCAGCAGTTCCTACAGGGCTACCCAGCCCCAGCATTTT. Protein sequence: CASSSYRATQPQHF.

This chain uses TRBV11-1 with TRBJ2-2, with D perhaps TRBD1 (6 bases). Germline V gene sequence: CDR1 SGHAT, CDR2 FQDESV (reference sequence). The V end was cut by 3 bases, the J end by 1 base, with 9 bases between. This CDR3 has 15 amino acids. CDR3 loop: CASSFSDRNTGELFF. The CDR3 nucleotides are TGTGCCAGCAGCTTTTCGGACAGGAACACCGGGGAGCTGTTTTTT. Combining the CDR3 with reference TRBV11-1 and TRBJ2-2 gives the whole variable domain EAEVAQSPRYKITEKSQAVAFWCDPISGHATLYWYRQILGQGPELLVQFQDESVVDDSQLPKDRFSAERLKGVDSTLKIQPAELGDSAMYLCASSFSDRNTGELFFGEGSRLTVL.

The chain couples TRBV7-2 to TRBJ1-4; 7 positions agree with TRBD1. CDR1 and CDR2 (germline): SGHTA, FQGNSA. The CDR3 sequence is 16 residues long. Trimming took 1 base from V and 5 from J; bases not matched to a gene: 7. The CDR3, as DNA: TGTGCCAGCAGCTTAGGGGTGGGACAGCTGAATGAAAAACTGTTTTTT. The encoded protein is CASSLGVGQLNEKLFF.

V and J are TRBV28 and TRBJ1-5, with 7 bases aligning to TRBD1. The CDR3 loop spans 14 amino acids. Germline CDR1 MDHEN, CDR2 SYDVKM. The V gene end was trimmed by 6 bases and the J gene end by 5 bases; junction bases not matched to a gene: 7. The CDR3 loop reads CASSQGGTHQPQHF. The CDR3, as DNA: TGTGCCAGCAGCCAGGGGGGTACACATCAGCCCCAGCATTTT.

The V and J genes are TRBV18 and TRBJ2-2; D is uncertain. The CDR3 is 12 amino acids. Germline CDR1 reads KGHSH; CDR2 reads LQKENI. With 4 bases removed from V and 8 bases from J, the gap between germline ends came to 8 bases. In nucleotides, the CDR3 is TGTGCCAGCTCACTGTTCCTTGGGGAGCTGTTTTTT. Translated, it gives CASSLFLGELFF.

The chain carries TRBV12-3 or TRBV12-4 and TRBJ1-1; D may be TRBD1 (6 bases). With 4 bases removed from V and 5 bases from J, the gap between germline ends came to 11 bases. The CDR3 has 13 amino acids. CDR3 region: CASSSQGGTEAFF. CDR3 DNA: TGTGCCAGCAGTTCACAGGGTGGAACTGAAGCTTTCTTT.

This chain uses TRBV5-1 with TRBJ2-4, with 12 bases identical to TRBD2. Looked up from germline, CDR1 is SGHRS and CDR2 is YFSETQ. The junction had 10 bases not matched to a gene; V was cut back by 0 bases and J by 3 bases. The CDR3 covers 19 residues. CDR3 sequence (DNA): TGCGCCAGCAGCTTGGGTCCTAGACTAGCGGGAGTGGTCAAAAACATTCAGTACTTC. Its translation is CASSLGPRLAGVVKNIQYF.

The count of this clone is one. The CDR3 region has the DNA TGTGCCACCAGTGATTTGCAGCAGGGGCTGGGGCAGTACTTC. This gives the protein CATSDLQQGLGQYF. V is TRBV24-1 and J is TRBJ2-7, with D possibly matching TRBD1 (6 bases). Germline V gene data show CDR1 as KGHDR and CDR2 as SFDVKD. The CDR3 consists of 14 residues. With 0 bases removed from V and 9 bases from J, the gap between germline ends came to 14 bases.

The genes are TRBV27 and TRBJ1-2; D not certain. V was trimmed by 1 base and J by 4 bases, leaving 7 bases between them. The CDR3 consists of 13 residues. In germline, CDR1 is MNHEY, CDR2 SMNVEV (reference sequence). CDR3 residues: CASSLYTGYGYTF. In DNA form, the CDR3 reads TGTGCCAGCAGTTTATATACGGGCTATGGCTACACCTTC.

The V call is TRBV30, the J call TRBJ1-5, with 8 positions matching TRBD1. The V gene's germline CDR1 is GTSNPN and CDR2 SVGIG (reference sequence). Trimming at V came to 2 bases and at J to 8 bases, leaving 5 bases not matched to a gene. The CDR3 loop spans 13 amino acids. The DNA of the CDR3 is TGTGCCTGGAGTTCAGGGGGCGCGGAGCCCCAGCATTTT. Amino acids: CAWSSGGAEPQHF.

The rearrangement links TRBV12-3 or TRBV12-4 to TRBJ2-1; possibly TRBD1 for D (6 bases). The CDR3 runs to 12 residues. V was trimmed by 6 bases and J by 5 bases, leaving 8 bases between them. The CDR3 is CASRRTDNEQFF. The CDR3 DNA is TGTGCCAGCAGACGGACAGACAATGAGCAGTTCTTC.

The gene calls are TRBV18 and TRBJ1-5; 12 positions match TRBD1. With 6 bases clipped from V and 6 bases from J, the junction kept 6 bases outside the gene matches. The CDR3 is 15 amino acids. CDR1 is KGHSH and CDR2 is LQKENI in the germline V gene. The CDR3 bases are TGTGCCAGCTCGTTGGGACAGGGGGCAGCTCAGCCCCAGCATTTT. This sequence encodes CASSLGQGAAQPQHF.

Only a few counts were recorded for this clone. The sample contains more than one DNA sequence encoding this CDR3. The rearrangement joins TRBV6-5 to TRBJ2-1; 7 bases are a match to TRBD1. The CDR3 extends over 14 amino acids. CDR1 and CDR2 (germline): MNHEY, SVGAGI. V was clipped by 6 bases and J by 4 bases; unmatched bases: 6. The CDR3 DNA sequence: TGTGCCAGCAGCCGGACAGGAGGTTACAATGAGCAGTTCTTC. Encoded protein: CASSRTGGYNEQFF.

The gene calls are TRBV24-1 and TRBJ2-1; 8 nucleotides align to TRBD2. V shed 2 bases, J shed 4 bases, and the junction held 6 bases outside the gene matches. In germline, CDR1 is KGHDR, CDR2 SFDVKD. The CDR3 has 16 residues. CDR3 protein: CATSDWSGGPYNEQFF. The CDR3 DNA sequence: TGTGCCACCAGTGATTGGAGCGGGGGCCCATACAATGAGCAGTTCTTC.

This sequence joins TRBV3-1 (or the pseudogene TRBV3-2) and TRBJ2-2; 8 bases map to TRBD1. V gave up 4 bases and J gave up 9 bases; unmatched junction bases: 10. The CDR3 is made up of 15 amino acids. Per germline, CDR1 LGHDT and CDR2 YNNKEL (reference sequence). The CDR3 DNA is TGTGCCAGCAGCCCTGCGGACAGGGCCGCCCGGGAGCTGTTTTTT. It translates to CASSPADRAARELFF.

This chain connects TRBV18 to TRBJ1-2; D remains ambiguous. This CDR3 has 14 amino acids. The V gene lost 2 bases and the J gene lost 3 bases, with 10 bases spanning the gap. Germline V CDR1 and CDR2: KGHSH, LQKENI. The CDR3 sequence: CASSPIKGDYGYTF. Here the CDR3 DNA reads TGTGCCAGCTCACCAATTAAGGGAGACTATGGCTACACCTTC.

This clone was seen a handful of times. The gene calls are TRBV18 and TRBJ2-3, with D possibly matching TRBD2 (6 bases). Germline V lookup: CDR1 KGHSH, CDR2 LQKENI. The CDR3 is 15 residues long. Trimming removed 5 bases from V and 0 bases from J, with 12 bases in between. The CDR3 sequence is CASSTRGPSTDTQYF. CDR3 nucleotide sequence: TGTGCCAGCTCAACGCGGGGTCCTAGCACAGATACGCAGTATTTT.

The rearrangement uses TRBV7-9 and TRBJ1-1; TRBD1 matches 7 bases. V lost 4 bases to trimming and J lost 1 base; unmatched junction nucleotides: 9. The CDR3 is made up of 16 amino acids. The germline V gene encodes CDR1 SEHNR and CDR2 FQNEAQ (reference sequence). CDR3 coding DNA: TGTGCCAGCAGCTCTAAGGGCGACAGGGCGAACACTGAAGCTTTCTTT. Translation gives CASSSKGDRANTEAFF.

There are a few counts of this clone. The chain uses TRBV29-1 and TRBJ2-7, with 9 bases matching TRBD1. The germline V gene encodes CDR1 SQVTM and CDR2 ANQGSEA. V was clipped by 5 bases and J by 5 bases; unmatched bases: 7. The CDR3 is 13 residues long. The CDR3: CSVRTGEGHEQYF. The CDR3 DNA sequence: TGCAGCGTTAGGACAGGGGAGGGCCACGAGCAGTACTTC.

The chain uses TRBV6-1 and TRBJ2-1; TRBD2 aligns across 16 bases. Germline V gene data show CDR1 as MNHNS and CDR2 as SASEGT. CDR3 size: 16 residues. V lost 3 bases to trimming and J lost 10 bases; unmatched junction nucleotides: 6. The DNA for the CDR3 is TGTGCCAGCAGTGAGACAGGGACTAGCGGGAGGGCAGAGCAGTTCTTC. Translating gives CASSETGTSGRAEQFF.

The chain employs TRBV5-1 and TRBJ1-2, with 8 bases identical to TRBD1. This CDR3 has 14 amino acids. Looked up from germline, CDR1 is SGHRS and CDR2 is YFSETQ. With V trimmed by 0 bases and J by 8 bases, 6 bases remained unmatched. This chain's CDR3 is CASSLVTGEDGYTF. As DNA, the CDR3 is TGCGCCAGCAGCTTGGTGACAGGGGAGGACGGCTACACCTTC.

The rearrangement uses TRBV5-1 and TRBJ1-1, with 8 bases fitting TRBD1. The CDR3 extends over 15 amino acids. Per the germline V gene, CDR1 is SGHRS and CDR2 is YFSETQ. The J segment lost 0 bases and the V segment lost 4 bases, leaving 5 bases of the junction unmatched. The CDR3 sequence is CASSVGQGLNTEAFF. The CDR3 coding sequence is TGCGCCAGCAGCGTAGGACAGGGACTGAACACTGAAGCTTTCTTT.

This clone has only a few counts. The genes are TRBV3-1 (or the pseudogene TRBV3-2) and TRBJ2-1; perhaps TRBD2 as D (6 bases). Germline loops: CDR1 LGHDT, CDR2 YNNKEL (reference sequence). The V end lost 4 bases, the J end lost 6 bases, and 16 bases lay between the germline ends. This CDR3 is built from 15 residues. CDR3 sequence (DNA): TGTGCCAGCAGCCCTGAAGCGGCGGGGAGCAATGAGCAGTTCTTC. This encodes CASSPEAAGSNEQFF.

The CDR3 loop is CASSLSRLIQPQHF. The CDR3 nucleotides read TGTGCCAGCAGTTTATCGAGGCTGATACAGCCCCAGCATTTT. The chain uses TRBV27 and TRBJ1-5, with unresolved D. The CDR3 length is 14 residues. V lost 0 bases and J 7 bases, leaving 10 bases between the germline ends. CDR1 MNHEY and CDR2 SMNVEV come from the germline V gene (reference sequence).